This T cell receptor (beta chain) came from a study of T cell changes during pregnancy in multiple sclerosis. Clones were sequenced by immunoSEQ multiplex PCR, and TCRdb holds only the in-frame ones, with some missing. This table has 70,000 or so clones, about nine tenths appearing once. In germline, CDR1 is SGHRS, CDR2 YFSETQ. V lost 4 bases to trimming and J lost 5 bases; unmatched junction nucleotides: 0. This CDR3 region has 11 residues. This chain connects TRBV5-1 to TRBJ2-7; 7 bases are shared with TRBD1. The TCR was taken from a female donor with multiple sclerosis, enrolled in a pregnancy study. This specimen was CD4+ T cells from peripheral blood mononuclear cells, taken after pregnancy. The CDR3 is CASSRGHEQYF. The CDR3, as DNA: TGCGCCAGCAGCAGGGGGCACGAGCAGTACTTC.